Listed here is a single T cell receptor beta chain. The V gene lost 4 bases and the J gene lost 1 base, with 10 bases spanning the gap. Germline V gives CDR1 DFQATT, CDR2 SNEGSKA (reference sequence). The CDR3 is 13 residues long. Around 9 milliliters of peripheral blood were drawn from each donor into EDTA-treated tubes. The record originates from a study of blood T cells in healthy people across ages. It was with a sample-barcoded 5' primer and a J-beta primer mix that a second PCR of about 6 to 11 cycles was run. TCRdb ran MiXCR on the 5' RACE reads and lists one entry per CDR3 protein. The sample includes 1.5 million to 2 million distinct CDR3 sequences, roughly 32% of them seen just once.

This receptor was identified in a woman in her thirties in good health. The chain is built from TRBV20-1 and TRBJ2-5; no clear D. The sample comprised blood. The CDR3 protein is CSAKTVPQETQYF. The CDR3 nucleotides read TGCAGTGCTAAAACGGTCCCCCAAGAGACCCAGTACTTC.